The 9 T cell receptor beta chains below were found in one sample sequenced in a study of CD8+ T cells in alopecia areata. As for treatment: oral pan-JAK inhibitor, 5-10 mg twice daily. As the sequencing template, cDNA was produced by extracting RNA and reverse transcribing it. The table came from immunoSEQ multiplex PCR; TCRdb's copy has only in-frame clones and leaves some out. The sample lists 250,000 to 350,000 clones, around 64% seen once, with 0.75% to 0.95% in the top ten. Material: CD4+ T cells sorted from blood, obtained around week 54, from a patient treated with tofacitinib. These receptors all come from a human donor with alopecia areata.

The chain couples TRBV5-4 to TRBJ2-1; D might be TRBD1 or TRBD2, each matching 5 bases. V lost 4 bases and J 6 bases, leaving 17 bases between the germline ends. The CDR3 sequence is 15 residues long. CDR1 and CDR2 from the germline V gene are SGHNT and YYREEE (reference sequence). CDR3 amino acids: CASSPRGLRSNEQFF. The CDR3, as DNA: TGTGCCAGCAGCCCGAGGGGCCTCCGCTCCAATGAGCAGTTCTTC.

This clone was detected only a few times. The rearrangement uses TRBV19 and TRBJ2-3; D remains ambiguous. Germline V gene lookup returns CDR1 LNHDA and CDR2 SQIVND (reference sequence). V gave up 5 bases and J gave up 2 bases, with 17 bases separating them. There are 16 residues in the CDR3. The CDR3 DNA reads TGTGCCAGTAGTTCCTGGACGGTGGGGTCCACAGATACGCAGTATTTT. Translating gives CASSSWTVGSTDTQYF.

The V and J genes are TRBV7-6 and TRBJ2-5; D is unresolved. Trimming took off 1 base at V and 5 bases at J, with 11 bases between the two ends. The CDR3 is 14 amino acids. Germline CDR1 and CDR2: SGHVS and FNYEAQ. CDR3 sequence: CASSLGSLVETQYF. The CDR3, as DNA: TGTGCCAGCAGCTTAGGGTCCTTGGTGGAGACCCAGTACTTC.

The chain employs TRBV6-6 and TRBJ1-3; D remains ambiguous. Germline V gene sequence: CDR1 MNHNY, CDR2 SVGAGI (reference sequence). The V end lost 6 bases, the J end lost 10 bases, and 10 bases lay between the germline ends. The length of the CDR3 is 11 residues. CDR3 nucleotide sequence: TGTGCCAGCAGCCCCAGTCGGACCATATATTTT. Protein product: CASSPSRTIYF.

J is TRBJ1-2 and V is TRBV30, with 8 nucleotides matching TRBD1. J was trimmed by 7 bases and V by 2 bases; bases with no gene match: 6. Germline CDR1 GTSNPN, CDR2 SVGIG (reference sequence). The CDR3 is 13 residues long. The CDR3 region is CAWSLQGASGYTF. The CDR3 region has the DNA TGTGCCTGGAGTCTTCAGGGGGCTAGTGGCTACACCTTC. The full variable domain, its missing parts supplied by reference TRBV30 and TRBJ1-2, is SQTIHQWPATLVQPVGSPLSLECTVEGTSNPNLYWYRQAAGRGLQLLFYSVGIGQISSEVPQNLSASRPQDRQFILSSKKLLLSDSGFYLCAWSLQGASGYTFGSGTRLTVV.

The V and J genes are TRBV7-9 and TRBJ2-1; possibly TRBD1 or TRBD2 for D (6 bases each). Trimming took 2 bases from V and 6 from J, leaving 14 bases between them. The V gene's germline CDR1 is SEHNR and CDR2 FQNEAQ (reference sequence). The length of the CDR3 is 15 residues. CDR3 coding DNA: TGTGCCAGCAGCTTACCCCCGGGGGCCGGCAATGAGCAGTTCTTC. Translation: CASSLPPGAGNEQFF.

This clone was counted only a few times. The gene calls are TRBV29-1 and TRBJ2-3, with D unclear. V was trimmed by 4 bases and J by 3 bases, leaving 11 bases between them. This CDR3 has 13 amino acids. Germline lookup yields CDR1 SQVTM and CDR2 ANQGSEA. The CDR3 bases are TGCAGCGTTGGGGCCCCCGGGACAGATACGCAGTATTTT. Protein product: CSVGAPGTDTQYF.

The rearrangement uses TRBV11-2 and TRBJ2-7; 8 bases are shared with TRBD2. The V and J ends lost 5 bases and 2 bases, in that order; junction bases with no gene match: 8. The CDR3 contains 15 residues. Germline CDR1 reads SGHAT; CDR2 reads FQNNGV. CDR3 sequence reads: CASSIGLANTYEQYF. CDR3 DNA sequence: TGTGCCAGCAGCATAGGACTAGCAAATACCTACGAGCAGTACTTC.

This clone has more than one count but fewer than ten. The rearrangement joins TRBV4-1 to TRBJ1-1, with D hard to call. Trimming removed 1 base at V and 0 bases at J, with 6 bases between. The CDR3 is made up of 14 amino acids. Germline assignment: CDR1 MGHRA and CDR2 YSYEKL. The CDR3 region has the DNA TGCGCCAGCAGCCAAGGGTCGCTGAACACTGAAGCTTTCTTT. Its translation: CASSQGSLNTEAFF.